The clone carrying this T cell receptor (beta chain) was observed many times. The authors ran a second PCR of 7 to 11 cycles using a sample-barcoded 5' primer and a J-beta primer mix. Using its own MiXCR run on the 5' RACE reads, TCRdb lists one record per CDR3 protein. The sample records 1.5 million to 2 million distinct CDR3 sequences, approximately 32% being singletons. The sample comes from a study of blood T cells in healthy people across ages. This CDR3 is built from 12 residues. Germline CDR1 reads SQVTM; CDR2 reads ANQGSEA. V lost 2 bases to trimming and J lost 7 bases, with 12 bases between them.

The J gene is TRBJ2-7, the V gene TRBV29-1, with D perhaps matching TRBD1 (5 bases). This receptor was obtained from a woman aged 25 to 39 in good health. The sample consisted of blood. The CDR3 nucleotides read TGCAGCGTTGAACAGGGCTTAGAGGAGCAGTACTTC. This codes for CSVEQGLEEQYF.